This T cell receptor beta chain was obtained from a study of early T cells in non-severe SARS-CoV-2 infection. Study overall: Unsorted whole blood bulk RNA was sequenced, with unpaired chains.

The TCR library protocol attached unique molecular identifiers to the individual cDNA molecules. MiXCR was run by TCRdb on the 5' RACE reads, yielding one entry per CDR3 protein. The sample gives about 83,000 distinct CDR3 sequences, 12% of which show up once; approximately 7% is in the top ten. The CDR3 is 15 amino acids. Trimming removed 5 bases at V and 5 bases at J, with 18 bases between. Germline values: CDR1 MNHEY, CDR2 SVGEGT. This clonotype has a handful of counts. The origin of this receptor is an adult who was a healthcare worker with PCR-confirmed SARS-CoV-2 infection or an uninfected control (not recorded which). Sequenced input: whole blood. The chain uses TRBV6-2 or TRBV6-3 and TRBJ2-5, with D unclear. CDR3 in amino acids: CASSPHRLGAETQYF. Here the CDR3 DNA reads TGTGCCAGCAGTCCTCATCGTCTAGGAGCGGAGACCCAGTACTTC.